This T cell receptor (beta chain) was observed in a study of T cells in Graves' hyperthyroidism and ophthalmopathy. The CDR3 has 14 amino acids. Germline V gene sequence: CDR1 ENHRY, CDR2 SYGVKD. V was pared by 1 base and J by 5 bases, with 12 bases between. The CDR3 regions of TCR beta were amplified from RNA transcripts. The HTBI set primed first-round TCR CDR3 RT-PCR. TCRdb itself ran the multiplex PCR reads through MiXCR, one entry per CDR3 protein. Among hundreds of thousands of distinct CDR3 sequences, approximately 19% were seen once, and the ten largest hold about 3.7%. This clonotype has a handful of counts.

The sample taken for sequencing was blood. The receptor comes from a woman in her late teens or twenties with Graves' hyperthyroidism. The chain has TRBV10-3 and TRBJ2-7, with a weak D call TRBD2 (5 bases). This chain's CDR3 is CAISEYTSSHEQYF. As DNA, the CDR3 is TGTGCCATCAGTGAGTATACTAGTTCCCACGAGCAGTACTTC.